What follows are 15 T cell receptor beta chains derived from one specimen sequenced in a study of control samples from healthy donors and cancer patients. Only in-frame clones appear in the TCRdb table, and some are missing; sequencing was by immunoSEQ multiplex PCR. The sample has around 140,000 clones, approximately 94% seen once. The sequencing input was blood. The source is a man younger than 35 in good health.

J is TRBJ2-3 and V is TRBV4-1; D gene uncertain. With 0 bases removed from V and 4 bases from J, the gap between germline ends came to 11 bases. This CDR3 comprises 15 residues. Germline assignment: CDR1 MGHRA and CDR2 YSYEKL. The DNA of the CDR3 is TGCGCCAGCAGCCAAGAGGGTGGTGGGGCAGATACGCAGTATTTT. It yields the protein CASSQEGGGADTQYF.

J is TRBJ1-1 and V is TRBV5-1; D may be TRBD1 (5 bases). The CDR3 sequence is 12 residues long. Germline V gene lookup returns CDR1 SGHRS and CDR2 YFSETQ. V dropped 4 bases and J dropped 7 bases, with 11 bases sitting between them. The CDR3 sequence is CASSLDSNEAFF. DNA for the CDR3: TGCGCCAGCAGCCTTGACAGCAATGAAGCTTTCTTT.

Here the CDR3 reads CASSDERNTEAFF. DNA of the CDR3: TGCGCCAGCAGTGACGAGAGGAACACTGAAGCTTTCTTT. The chain has TRBV10-2 and TRBJ1-1; D uncertain. CDR1 and CDR2 from the germline V gene are WSHSY and SAAADI. This CDR3 contains 13 residues. The V and J ends lost 3 bases and 1 base respectively, with 6 bases between them.

The J gene is TRBJ2-5, the V gene TRBV7-6; TRBD1 or TRBD2 may be the D gene (5 bases each). Germline V gives CDR1 SGHVS, CDR2 FNYEAQ. V lost 4 bases and J 6 bases, leaving 27 bases between the germline ends. The CDR3 loop spans 18 amino acids. DNA of the CDR3: TGTGCCAGCAGCTCCATCTACCCCCCCGGGGACGGTGAAAAGACCCAGTACTTC. Amino acids: CASSSIYPPGDGEKTQYF.

The chain links TRBV10-3 to TRBJ2-1, with 8 bases identical to TRBD2. Germline V lookup: CDR1 ENHRY, CDR2 SYGVKD. The CDR3 contains 14 residues. J lost 2 bases, V lost 10 bases, and 7 bases had no gene match. This CDR3 reads CANGAGVAYNEQFF. Here the CDR3 DNA reads TGTGCCAACGGAGCGGGAGTGGCCTACAATGAGCAGTTCTTC.

This clone was detected once. This chain connects TRBV3-1 (or the pseudogene TRBV3-2) to TRBJ2-6; D uncertain. V lost 1 base and J lost 0, with 10 bases in between. CDR3 length: 17 residues. CDR1 is LGHDT and CDR2 is YNNKEL in the germline V gene (reference sequence). The chain's CDR3 is CASSQVWPHSGANVLTF. The CDR3 coding sequence is TGTGCCAGCAGCCAAGTTTGGCCCCACTCTGGGGCCAACGTCCTGACTTTC.

CDR3 nucleotides: TGTGCCAGCAGTTTAAGGGCGGACGATCAGCCCCAGCATTTT. Translation gives CASSLRADDQPQHF. The chain recombines TRBV27 with TRBJ1-5; the D is unclear. This CDR3 spans 14 amino acids. Trimming took 2 bases from V and 5 from J, leaving 10 bases between them. The germline gives CDR1 MNHEY, CDR2 SMNVEV (reference sequence).

The chain uses TRBV5-4 and TRBJ2-5; either TRBD1 or TRBD2 may supply D (5 bases each). This CDR3 has 14 amino acids. The germline CDR1 and CDR2 sequences are SGHNT and YYREEE (reference sequence). V lost 2 bases to trimming and J lost 4 bases, with 12 bases between them. Written as DNA, the CDR3 is TGTGCCAGCAGCTTCGGGGCTTTTGGAGAGACCCAGTACTTC. Translating gives CASSFGAFGETQYF.

This clone was recorded only once. J is TRBJ2-3 and V is TRBV3-1 (or the pseudogene TRBV3-2); TRBD2 matches 10 bases. With V trimmed by 3 bases and J by 2 bases, 5 bases remained unmatched. CDR1 is LGHDT and CDR2 is YNNKEL in the germline V gene (reference sequence). This CDR3 has 16 amino acids. CDR3 loop: CASSHDLAGDTDTQYF. The CDR3 DNA sequence: TGTGCCAGCAGCCACGACCTAGCGGGGGACACAGATACGCAGTATTTT.

The chain has TRBV5-4 and TRBJ2-7, with TRBD2 matching 14 bases. With 3 bases clipped from V and 5 bases from J, the junction kept 1 base outside the gene matches. The CDR3 is 14 residues long. CDR1 and CDR2 from the germline V gene are SGHNT and YYREEE (reference sequence). CDR3 DNA: TGTGCCAGCAGCTCGGGACTAGCGGGAGACGAGCAGTACTTC. Translated, it gives CASSSGLAGDEQYF.

The chain employs TRBV6-2 or TRBV6-3 and TRBJ2-1; unclear D gene. The CDR3 loop spans 17 amino acids. Germline-derived CDR1 and CDR2 are MNHEY and SVGEGT. The V and J ends lost 0 bases and 9 bases respectively, with 21 bases between them. CDR3 protein: CASSYSSEGTTTGEQFF. The CDR3 DNA reads TGTGCCAGCAGTTACTCGTCGGAAGGTACAACAACGGGTGAGCAGTTCTTC.

The chain uses TRBV11-2 and TRBJ1-2, with D possibly matching TRBD1 (6 bases). The CDR3 is 12 amino acids. Trimming took off 1 base at V and 8 bases at J, with 8 bases between the two ends. Germline V gene data show CDR1 as SGHAT and CDR2 as FQNNGV. The CDR3 loop is CASSLAGVGYTF. CDR3 nucleotide sequence: TGTGCCAGCAGCTTAGCAGGGGTCGGCTACACCTTC.

The chain links TRBV7-9 to TRBJ1-1; perhaps TRBD1 as D (5 bases). Trimming pared 3 bases from V and 5 bases from J, leaving 7 bases between. The CDR3 sequence is 12 residues long. Germline V gene lookup returns CDR1 SEHNR and CDR2 FQNEAQ (reference sequence). CDR3 in amino acids: CASSLDTTEAFF. In DNA, the CDR3 is TGTGCCAGCAGCTTGGACACAACTGAAGCTTTCTTT.

J is TRBJ2-5 and V is TRBV3-1 (or the pseudogene TRBV3-2); TRBD2 matches 11 bases. V lost 0 bases and J lost 7; bases outside the gene matches: 7. The CDR3 totals 16 residues. CDR1 and CDR2 from the germline V gene are LGHDT and YNNKEL (reference sequence). DNA for the CDR3: TGTGCCAGCAGCCAAGAATGGGCTAGCGGGGGGTTGACCCAGTACTTC. This codes for CASSQEWASGGLTQYF.

The chain combines TRBV29-1 with TRBJ1-2; D gene unclear. CDR3 size: 11 residues. V dropped 3 bases and J dropped 8 bases, with 10 bases sitting between them. The germline CDR1 and CDR2 sequences are SQVTM and ANQGSEA. This CDR3 is CSVEVGQGYTF. CDR3 nucleotide sequence: TGCAGCGTTGAGGTGGGTCAAGGCTACACCTTC.